Detailed here is one T cell receptor (beta chain). The sample is drawn from a study of blood T cell repertoires in COVID-19. The method was immunoSEQ multiplex PCR; TCRdb's version includes in-frame clones alone and lacks a portion of them. The table has some 350,000 clones, 75% to 90% seen once. From germline, CDR1 is MNHEY and CDR2 SVGAGI. Trimming removed 7 bases from V and 3 bases from J; junction bases left unmatched: 8. The CDR3 extends over 15 amino acids. While infection was still active, Seattle patients were enrolled and then followed longitudinally. The sequencing sample was made of peripheral blood. This TCR derives from a woman aged 50 to 65 with COVID-19, enrolled during active disease. The V gene is TRBV6-5, the J gene TRBJ2-4; 8 bases are a match to TRBD2. The CDR3 nucleotides are TGTGCCAGCACGTCTTGGCGGGGGGTCAAAAACATTCAGTACTTC. Protein sequence: CASTSWRGVKNIQYF.